Listed here are 8 T cell receptor beta chains from one sample, sequenced in a study of control samples from healthy donors and cancer patients. TCRdb keeps only in-frame clones here, not all; method: immunoSEQ multiplex PCR. The sample has 200,000 to 250,000 clones; roughly 94% are singletons. Sequenced: blood. Receptors were obtained from a man aged 45-65 years in good health.

The rearrangement uses TRBV5-1 and TRBJ1-6, with D unresolved. Trimming pared 5 bases from V and 5 bases from J, leaving 11 bases between. This CDR3 contains 14 residues. Germline loops: CDR1 SGHRS, CDR2 YFSETQ. The CDR3 DNA sequence: TGCGCCAGCAGGGCACGCGGGGATAATTCACCCCTCCACTTT. Its translation is CASRARGDNSPLHF.

V is TRBV25-1 and J is TRBJ1-3, with TRBD1 matching 7 bases. CDR3 size: 17 residues. Germline V gene sequence: CDR1 MGHDK, CDR2 SYGVNS. With V trimmed by 6 bases and J by 1 base, 12 bases remained unmatched. The CDR3 is CASSVTGTALSGNTIYF. CDR3 in DNA: TGTGCCAGCAGCGTTACCGGGACAGCGCTTTCTGGAAACACCATATATTTT.

The chain carries TRBV6-2 or TRBV6-3 and TRBJ1-1; 12 bases are shared with TRBD1. Germline V gene data show CDR1 as MNHEY and CDR2 as SVGEGT. Trimming took 6 bases from V and 5 from J; bases not matched to a gene: 4. This CDR3 has 14 residues. Here the CDR3 reads CASSGTGGITEAFF. The DNA of the CDR3 is TGTGCCAGCAGCGGGACAGGGGGCATAACTGAAGCTTTCTTT.

The chain couples TRBV3-1 (or the pseudogene TRBV3-2) to TRBJ1-3, with D uncertain. Germline loops: CDR1 LGHDT, CDR2 YNNKEL (reference sequence). The CDR3 is 18 residues long. The V end was cut by 4 bases, the J end by 2 bases, with 21 bases between. In nucleotides, the CDR3 is TGTGCCAGCAGCCCGTGGGCACTAGGCCCGGGGACTGGAAACACCATATATTTT. Translation: CASSPWALGPGTGNTIYF.

As regards this clone: Sequence at one end of the junction differs from germline and may be a read error. The sample has other DNA sequences that encode this CDR3 too. The rearrangement links TRBV7-9 to TRBJ2-4; perhaps TRBD1 as D (5 bases). This CDR3 region has 16 residues. CDR1 is SEHNR and CDR2 is FQNEAQ in the germline V gene (reference sequence). CDR3 in amino acids: CASTEKTGYEKNIQYF. The CDR3 coding sequence is TGTGCCAGCACCGAAAAAACAGGATATGAGAAAAACATTCAGTACTTT.

The chain combines TRBV7-2 with TRBJ2-2; 7 nucleotides match TRBD1. With V trimmed by 3 bases and J by 2 bases, 6 bases remained unmatched. The CDR3 consists of 16 residues. Germline V gene data show CDR1 as SGHTA and CDR2 as FQGNSA. This chain's CDR3 is CASSFGQGVNTGELFF. CDR3 sequence (DNA): TGTGCCAGCAGCTTTGGGCAGGGGGTAAACACCGGGGAGCTGTTTTTT.

The chain carries TRBV5-1 and TRBJ2-1; no clear D. V lost 0 bases and J 7 bases, leaving 20 bases between the germline ends. CDR1 and CDR2 (germline): SGHRS, YFSETQ. CDR3 length: 17 residues. The CDR3 region is CASSLAVRVTSLNEQFF. The CDR3, as DNA: TGCGCCAGCAGCTTGGCCGTTCGGGTAACCTCCTTGAATGAGCAGTTCTTC. Together with reference TRBV5-1 and TRBJ2-1, the CDR3 gives the full variable domain: KAGVTQTPRYLIKTRGQQVTLSCSPISGHRSVSWYQQTPGQGLQFLFEYFSETQRNKGNFPGRFSGRQFSNSRSEMNVSTLELGDSALYLCASSLAVRVTSLNEQFFGPGTRLTVL.

This chain connects TRBV11-2 to TRBJ1-2, with a weak D call TRBD1 (5 bases). CDR3 length: 14 residues. In germline, CDR1 is SGHAT, CDR2 FQNNGV. Trimming left V 1 base short and J 3 bases short, with 9 bases between. The CDR3 bases are TGTGCCAGCAGCTTAGTATCAGGGTACTATGGCTACACCTTC. It yields the protein CASSLVSGYYGYTF.